The source of this T cell receptor beta chain is a study of siplizumab effects on memory and regulatory T cells. The study, taken as a whole, reports: A major contribution to the alloresponse seemed to be made by naive T cells, which seemed more diverse than memory cells. Treg origin accounted for an average of roughly 65% of mappable alloreactive CD4+ clones with siplizumab and about 30% in controls.

Produced via immunoSEQ multiplex PCR; TCRdb's table is partial and in-frame only. The sample has some 65,000 clones, over 70% seen once; the top ten hold 1.5% to 2%. On this clone itself: Its antigen is currently unknown.

From germline, CDR1 is SGHTA and CDR2 FQGNSA. The CDR3 loop spans 12 amino acids. The V gene lost 4 bases and the J gene lost 12 bases, with 13 bases spanning the gap. This receptor was obtained from a human donor in good health. Sequenced: Tregs sorted from blood. The rearrangement joins TRBV7-2 to TRBJ2-1, with a weak D call TRBD2 (5 bases). CDR3 residues: CASSSAGIRQFF. The CDR3 bases are TGTGCCAGCAGCTCAGCCGGGATCAGGCAGTTCTTC.